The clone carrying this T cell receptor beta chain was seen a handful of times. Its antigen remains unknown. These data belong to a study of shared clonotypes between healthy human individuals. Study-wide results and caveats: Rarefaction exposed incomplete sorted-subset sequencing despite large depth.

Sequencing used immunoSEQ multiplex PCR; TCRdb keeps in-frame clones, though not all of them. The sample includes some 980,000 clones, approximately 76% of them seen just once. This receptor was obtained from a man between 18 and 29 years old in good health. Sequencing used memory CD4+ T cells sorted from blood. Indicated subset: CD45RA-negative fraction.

The CDR3 coding sequence is TGTGCCAGCAGCAGGACAGGGGGGGACGAGCAGTACTTC. This sequence encodes CASSRTGGDEQYF. This chain uses TRBV6-4 with TRBJ2-7; 10 nucleotides match TRBD1. Germline values: CDR1 MRHNA, CDR2 SNTAGT. The CDR3 totals 13 residues. The V segment lost 6 bases and the J segment 5 bases; nucleotides outside the gene matches: 4.